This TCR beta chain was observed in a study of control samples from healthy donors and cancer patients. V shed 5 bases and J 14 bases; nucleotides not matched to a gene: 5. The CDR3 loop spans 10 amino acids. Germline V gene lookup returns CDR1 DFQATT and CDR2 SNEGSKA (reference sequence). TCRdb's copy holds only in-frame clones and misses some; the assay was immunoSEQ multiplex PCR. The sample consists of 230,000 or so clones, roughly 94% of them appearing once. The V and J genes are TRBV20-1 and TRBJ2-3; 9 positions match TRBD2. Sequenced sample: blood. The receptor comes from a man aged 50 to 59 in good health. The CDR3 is CSAQTSGRYF. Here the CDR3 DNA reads TGCAGTGCTCAGACTAGCGGTCGGTATTTT.